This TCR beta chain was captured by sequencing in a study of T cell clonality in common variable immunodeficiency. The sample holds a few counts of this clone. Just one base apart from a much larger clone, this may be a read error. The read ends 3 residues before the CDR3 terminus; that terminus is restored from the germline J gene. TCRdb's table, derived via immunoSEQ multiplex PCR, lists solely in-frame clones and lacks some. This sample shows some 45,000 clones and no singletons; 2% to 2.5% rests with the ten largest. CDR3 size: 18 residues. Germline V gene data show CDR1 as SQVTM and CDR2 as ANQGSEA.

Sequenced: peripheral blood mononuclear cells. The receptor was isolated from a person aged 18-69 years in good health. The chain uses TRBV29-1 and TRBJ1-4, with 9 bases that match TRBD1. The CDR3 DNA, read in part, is TGCAGCGTCGAGGGGCGGGGACAGGGCACTTTTGGGGCCAACGTA. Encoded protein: CSVEGRGQGTFGANV. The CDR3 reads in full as CSVEGRGQGTFGANVLFF. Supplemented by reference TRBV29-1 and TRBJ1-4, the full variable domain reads SAVISQKPSRDICQRGTSLTIQCQVDSQVTMMFWYRQQPGQSLTLIATANQGSEATYESGFVIDKFPISRPNLTFSTLTVSNMSPEDSSIYLCSVEGRGQGTFGANVLFFGSGTQLSVL.